Presented here are 7 T cell receptor beta chains from one specimen sequenced in a study of Graves' ophthalmopathy and Graves' hyperthyroidism. Amplifying from RNA transcripts, the study obtained TCR beta CDR3 regions. After a first-round RT-PCR with HTBI primers, a second-round multiplex PCR was run. TCRdb fed the multiplex PCR reads into MiXCR, producing one record per CDR3 protein. The repertoire holds hundreds of thousands of distinct CDR3 sequences, with roughly two fifths as singletons. Source material: peripheral blood. The receptor set was obtained from an adult man with Graves' ophthalmopathy.

Comments on this clonotype: The CDR3 does not end in the conserved phenylalanine or tryptophan, so this is likely a read error. The DNA is omitted, as the CDR3 cannot be located on it reliably, and the CDR3 follows TCRdb's listing. This CDR3 is CSARGGGLAG. The chain joins TRBV20-1 to TRBJ2-7; TRBD2 is taken as the D call from the table, unchecked against the DNA. The CDR3 length is 10 residues, termini included. CDR1 and CDR2 (germline): DFQATT, SNEGSKA (reference sequence).

The table lists this clonotype with many counts. The V call is TRBV2, the J call TRBJ1-5, with a tentative D call TRBD1 (5 bases). The CDR3 runs 12 residues. CDR1 is SNHLY and CDR2 is FYNNEI in the germline V gene. Trimming took off 6 bases at V and 6 bases at J, with 9 bases between the two ends. The CDR3 sequence is CASRDQGQPQHF. CDR3 nucleotides: TGTGCCAGCAGGGACCAGGGTCAGCCCCAGCATTTT.

This clonotype was seen at least ten times. CDR3 in DNA: TGTGCCAGCAGCCGACAGGGAAGCGGAAACACCATATATTTT. Translated, it gives CASSRQGSGNTIYF. The chain carries TRBV5-6 and TRBJ1-3, with 7 bases aligning to TRBD1. This CDR3 spans 14 amino acids. V trimming: 4 bases; J trimming: 4 bases; junction bases outside the gene matches: 5. Germline CDR1 and CDR2: SGHDT and YYEEEE.

This clonotype was seen ten or more times. Compared with germline, one end of the junction differs, possibly owing to a read error. Here the CDR3 reads CASSQSADRGYEQYF. DNA for the CDR3: TGTGCTAGCAGCCAATCCGCGGACAGGGGCTACGAGCAGTACTTC. The gene calls are TRBV7-7 and TRBJ2-7, with TRBD1 matching over 9 bases. The germline CDR1 and CDR2 sequences are SSHAT and FNYEAQ (reference sequence). This CDR3 has 15 amino acids. Based on the CDR3 plus reference TRBV7-7 and TRBJ2-7, the full variable domain is GAGVSQSPRYKVTKRGQDVTLRCDPISSHATLYWYQQALGQGPEFLTYFNYEAQPDKSGLPSDRFSAERPEGSISTLTIQRTEQRDSAMYRCASSQSADRGYEQYFGPGTRLTVT.

This clonotype was seen at least ten times. The chain has TRBV12-3 or TRBV12-4 and TRBJ1-1; D gene unclear. V lost 1 base and J lost 5, with 14 bases in between. The CDR3 totals 15 residues. The DNA of the CDR3 is TGTGCCAGCAGTTTAGGGGGAGGTTCAGGTACTGAAGCTTTCTTT. Translated, it gives CASSLGGGSGTEAFF.

The chain uses TRBV7-2 and TRBJ2-7, with a weak D call TRBD1 (5 bases). Germline V gene lookup returns CDR1 SGHTA and CDR2 FQGNSA. Trimming took 7 bases from V and 5 from J, leaving 21 bases between them. The CDR3 has 15 amino acids. In DNA, the CDR3 is TGTGCCAGCACCCCTTCGGGTTCTGGGGCCAACGAGCAGTACTTC. It translates to CASTPSGSGANEQYF.

The chain carries TRBV19 and TRBJ2-7; 7 bases align to TRBD2. V lost 6 bases and J lost 5; bases outside the gene matches: 7. The CDR3 has 13 residues. Per the germline V gene, CDR1 is LNHDA and CDR2 is SQIVND (reference sequence). The chain's CDR3 is CASSYYGGDEQYF. In nucleotides, the CDR3 is TGTGCCAGTAGCTATTATGGGGGGGACGAGCAGTACTTC.